This entry describes one TCR beta chain. The data are from a study of blood T cell repertoires in COVID-19. Study information: Collection of acute and convalescent COVID-19 samples took place in the United States, Italy and Spain. Sources were T cells, B-cell-depleted T cells, or PBMCs; the material itself was cDNA or gDNA.

Original methodology: Reference gene primer amplification yielded estimated nucleated cell counts. Repertoires were generated with immunoSEQ multiplex PCR, while TCRdb's copy carries only in-frame clones and drops some. Clone size and the V and J calls come from that table; the DNA yielded D and trimming. This table has under 150,000 clones, roughly nine tenths appearing once. Germline V lookup: CDR1 MNHEY, CDR2 SVGAGI. V shed 6 bases and J shed 0 bases, with 11 bases lying between them. This CDR3 region has 15 residues. The chain employs TRBV6-5 and TRBJ1-4; weak D call: TRBD1 (6 bases). Sequencing was done on a sample of peripheral blood. This receptor was obtained from a woman aged 55-69 years with active COVID-19. The CDR3 DNA reads as TGTGCCAGCAGGGCCGAGGGGGCAACTAATGAAAAACTGTTTTTT. Protein sequence: CASRAEGATNEKLFF.